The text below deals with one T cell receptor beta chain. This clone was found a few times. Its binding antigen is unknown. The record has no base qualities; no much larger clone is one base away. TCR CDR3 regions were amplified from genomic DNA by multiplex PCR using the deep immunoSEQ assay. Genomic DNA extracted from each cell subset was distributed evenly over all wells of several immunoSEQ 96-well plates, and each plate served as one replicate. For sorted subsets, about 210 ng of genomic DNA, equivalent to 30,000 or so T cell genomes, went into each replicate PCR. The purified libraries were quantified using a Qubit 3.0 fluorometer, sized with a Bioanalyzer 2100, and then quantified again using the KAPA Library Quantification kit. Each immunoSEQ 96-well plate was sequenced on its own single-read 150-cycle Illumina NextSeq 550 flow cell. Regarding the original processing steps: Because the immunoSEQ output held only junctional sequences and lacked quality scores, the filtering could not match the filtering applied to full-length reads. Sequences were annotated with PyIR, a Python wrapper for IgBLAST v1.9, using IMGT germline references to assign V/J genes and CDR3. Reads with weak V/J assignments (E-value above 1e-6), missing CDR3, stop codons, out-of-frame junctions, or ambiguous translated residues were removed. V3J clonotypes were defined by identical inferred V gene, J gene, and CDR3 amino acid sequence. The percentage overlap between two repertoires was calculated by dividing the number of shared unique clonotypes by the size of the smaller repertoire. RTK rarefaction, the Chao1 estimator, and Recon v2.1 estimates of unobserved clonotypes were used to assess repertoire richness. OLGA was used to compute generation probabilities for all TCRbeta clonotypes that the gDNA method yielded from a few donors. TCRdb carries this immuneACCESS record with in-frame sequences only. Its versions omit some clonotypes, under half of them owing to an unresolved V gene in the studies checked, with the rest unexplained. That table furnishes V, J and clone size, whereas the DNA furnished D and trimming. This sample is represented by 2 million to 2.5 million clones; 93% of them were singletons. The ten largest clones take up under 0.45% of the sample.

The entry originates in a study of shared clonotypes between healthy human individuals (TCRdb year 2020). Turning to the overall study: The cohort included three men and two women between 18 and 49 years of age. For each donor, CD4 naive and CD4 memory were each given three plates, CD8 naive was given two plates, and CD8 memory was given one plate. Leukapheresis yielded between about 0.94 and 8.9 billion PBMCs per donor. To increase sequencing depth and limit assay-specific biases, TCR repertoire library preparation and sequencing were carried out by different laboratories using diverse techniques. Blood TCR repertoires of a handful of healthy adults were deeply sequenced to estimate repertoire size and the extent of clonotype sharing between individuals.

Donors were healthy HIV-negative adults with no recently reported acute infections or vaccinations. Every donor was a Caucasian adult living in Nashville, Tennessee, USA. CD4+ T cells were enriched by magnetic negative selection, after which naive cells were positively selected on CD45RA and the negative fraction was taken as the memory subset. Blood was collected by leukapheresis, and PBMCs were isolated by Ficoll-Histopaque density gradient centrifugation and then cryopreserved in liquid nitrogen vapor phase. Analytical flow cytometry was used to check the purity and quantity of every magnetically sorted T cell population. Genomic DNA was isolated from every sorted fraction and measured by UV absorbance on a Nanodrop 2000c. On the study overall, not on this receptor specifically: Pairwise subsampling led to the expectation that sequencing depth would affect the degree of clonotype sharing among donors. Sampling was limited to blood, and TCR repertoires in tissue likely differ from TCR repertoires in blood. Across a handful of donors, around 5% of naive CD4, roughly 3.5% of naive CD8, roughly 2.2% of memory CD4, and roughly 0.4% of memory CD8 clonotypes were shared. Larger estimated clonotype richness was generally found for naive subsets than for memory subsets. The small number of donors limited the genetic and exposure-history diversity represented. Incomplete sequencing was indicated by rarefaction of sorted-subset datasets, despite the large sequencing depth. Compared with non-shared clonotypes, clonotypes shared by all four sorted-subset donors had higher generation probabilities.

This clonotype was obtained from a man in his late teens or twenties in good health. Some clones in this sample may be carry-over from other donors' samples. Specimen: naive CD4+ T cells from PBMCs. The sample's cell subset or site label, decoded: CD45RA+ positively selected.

The nucleotides are TGTGCCATCAGTGGCGGCGGAGTGTCAGGGGCCGAAGCTTTCTTT. Translated, this gives CAISGGGVSGAEAFF. This receptor chain uses TRBV10-3 and TRBJ1-1; possibly the D gene is TRBD1, per 6 matching bases. From the cysteine up to the phenylalanine, the CDR3 has a length of 15 residues. Just the 45-base CDR3 DNA is kept, in frame starting at base 1. Looking up the germline V gene yields CDR1 ENHRY and CDR2 SYGVKD. Trimming costs V 4 bases and J 8 bases, and their ends lie 20 bases apart.